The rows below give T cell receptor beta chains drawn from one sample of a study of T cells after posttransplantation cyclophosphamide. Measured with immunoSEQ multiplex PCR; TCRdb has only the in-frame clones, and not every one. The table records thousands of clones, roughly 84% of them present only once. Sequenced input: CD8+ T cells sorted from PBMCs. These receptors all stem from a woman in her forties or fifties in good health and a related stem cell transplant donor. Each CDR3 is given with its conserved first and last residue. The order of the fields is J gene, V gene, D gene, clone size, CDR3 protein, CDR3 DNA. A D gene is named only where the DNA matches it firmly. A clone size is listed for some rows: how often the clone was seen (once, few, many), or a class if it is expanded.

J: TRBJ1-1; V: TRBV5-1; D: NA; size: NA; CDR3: CTSSLGGWGDVNTEAFF; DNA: TGCACCAGCAGCTTGGGGGGATGGGGGGATGTGAACACTGAAGCTTTCTTT
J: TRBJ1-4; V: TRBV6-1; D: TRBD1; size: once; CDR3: CASSEEVEGAREKLFF; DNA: TGTGCCAGCAGTGAAGAAGTTGAGGGGGCGAGAGAAAAACTGTTTTTT
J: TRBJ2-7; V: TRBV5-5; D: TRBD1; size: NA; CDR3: CASSLGAQGDSYEQYF; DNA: TGTGCCAGCAGCTTGGGGGCGCAGGGGGACTCCTACGAGCAGTACTTC
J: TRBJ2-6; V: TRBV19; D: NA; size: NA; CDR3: CASMPRGNSGANVLTF; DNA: TGTGCCAGTATGCCTAGGGGGAACTCTGGGGCCAACGTCCTGACTTTC
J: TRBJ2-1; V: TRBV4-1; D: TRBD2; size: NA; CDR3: CASSPEGGGARDEQFF; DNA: TGCGCCAGCAGCCCGGAGGGCGGGGGGGCCCGGGATGAGCAGTTCTTC
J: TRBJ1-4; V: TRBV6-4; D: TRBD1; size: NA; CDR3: CASSAGTGTHEKLFF; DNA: TGTGCCAGCAGTGCCGGGACAGGGACCCATGAAAAACTGTTTTTT
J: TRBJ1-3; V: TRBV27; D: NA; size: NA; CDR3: CASSPQGLSSGNTIYF; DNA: TGTGCCAGCAGTCCCCAGGGGCTCAGCTCTGGAAACACCATATATTTT
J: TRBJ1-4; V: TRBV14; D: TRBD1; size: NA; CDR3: CASSQSGTGVEKLFF; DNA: TGTGCCAGCAGCCAATCCGGGACAGGGGTTGAAAAACTGTTTTTT
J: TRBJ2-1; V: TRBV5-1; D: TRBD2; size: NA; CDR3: CASSLDASGYNEQFF; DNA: TGCGCCAGCAGCTTGGATGCTAGCGGATACAATGAGCAGTTCTTC
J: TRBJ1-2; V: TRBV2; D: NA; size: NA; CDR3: CASTRGNYYGYTF; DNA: TGTGCCAGCACTAGGGGCAATTATTATGGCTACACCTTC
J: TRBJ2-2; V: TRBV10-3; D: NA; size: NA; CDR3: CASSYSGTGNTGELFF; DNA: TGTGCCAGCAGTTACAGCGGGACAGGGAACACCGGGGAGCTGTTTTTT
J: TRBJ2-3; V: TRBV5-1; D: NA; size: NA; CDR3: CASSLAIGGDTQYF; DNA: TGCGCCAGCAGCTTAGCGATCGGGGGAGATACGCAGTATTTT
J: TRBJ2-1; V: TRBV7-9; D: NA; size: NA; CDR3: CASSPPGWDSSRYNEQFF; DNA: TGTGCCAGCAGCCCCCCGGGCTGGGACTCGAGTCGCTACAATGAGCAGTTCTTC
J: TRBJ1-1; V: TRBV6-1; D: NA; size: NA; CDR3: CASSEFLSWGRTEAFF; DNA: TGTGCCAGCAGTGAATTTTTAAGTTGGGGGCGGACTGAAGCTTTCTTT
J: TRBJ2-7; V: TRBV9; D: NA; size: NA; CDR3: CASSVAMADSYEQYF; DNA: TGTGCCAGCAGCGTAGCGATGGCAGACTCCTACGAGCAGTACTTC
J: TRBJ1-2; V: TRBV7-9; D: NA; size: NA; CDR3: CASSLVGQVYGYTF; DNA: TGTGCCAGCAGCTTAGTGGGTCAGGTGTATGGCTACACCTTC
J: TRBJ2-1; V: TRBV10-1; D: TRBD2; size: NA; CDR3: CASSETGTSANEQFF; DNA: TGCGCCAGCAGTGAGACCGGGACTAGCGCGAATGAGCAGTTCTTC
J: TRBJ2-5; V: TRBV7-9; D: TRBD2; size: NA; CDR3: CASSSSGGSGEQYF; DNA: TGTGCCAGCAGCAGTAGCGGGGGTTCGGGTGAGCAGTACTTC
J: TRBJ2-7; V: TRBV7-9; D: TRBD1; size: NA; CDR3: CASSRTGAYEQYF; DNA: TGTGCCAGCAGCCGGACAGGGGCGTACGAGCAGTACTTC
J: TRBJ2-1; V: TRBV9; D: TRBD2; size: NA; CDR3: CASSSGTSGRSYNEQFF; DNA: TGTGCCAGCAGCTCAGGGACTAGCGGGAGGTCCTACAATGAGCAGTTCTTC
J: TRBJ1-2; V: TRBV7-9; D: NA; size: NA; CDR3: CASRGAGENYGYTF; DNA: TGTGCCAGCAGGGGTGCCGGGGAAAACTATGGCTACACCTTC
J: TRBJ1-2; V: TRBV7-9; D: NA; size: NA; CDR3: CASSLGLRLSDGYTF; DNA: TGTGCCAGCAGCTTAGGCCTCAGATTGTCCGATGGCTACACCTTC
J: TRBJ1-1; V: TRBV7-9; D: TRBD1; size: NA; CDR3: CASSPGQGANSLEAFF; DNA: TGTGCCAGCAGCCCGGGACAGGGGGCTAATTCCCTAGAAGCTTTCTTT
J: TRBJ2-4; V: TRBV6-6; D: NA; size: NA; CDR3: CASRLGNIQYF; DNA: TGTGCCAGCAGACTAGGGAACATTCAGTACTTC
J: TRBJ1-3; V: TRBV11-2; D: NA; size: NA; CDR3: CASGGVGNTIYF; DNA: TGTGCCAGCGGAGGGGTTGGAAACACCATATATTTT
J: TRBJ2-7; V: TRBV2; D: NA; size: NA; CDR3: CASSERGPASSYEQYF; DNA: TGTGCCAGCAGTGAAAGGGGTCCGGCGAGCTCCTACGAGCAGTACTTC
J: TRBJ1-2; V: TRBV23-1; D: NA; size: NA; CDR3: CASSPGGYGYTF; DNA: TGCGCCAGCAGTCCGGGGGGCTATGGCTACACCTTC
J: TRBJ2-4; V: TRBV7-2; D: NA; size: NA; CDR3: CASSLGQGGDIQYF; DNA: TGTGCCAGCAGCCTCGGACAGGGAGGGGACATTCAGTACTTC
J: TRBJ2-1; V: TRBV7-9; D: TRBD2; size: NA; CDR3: CASSYPGLAGGSGSEQFF; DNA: TGTGCCAGCAGCTACCCAGGACTAGCGGGAGGATCAGGGAGTGAGCAGTTCTTC
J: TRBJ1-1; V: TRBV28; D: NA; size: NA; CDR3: CASSSGGRSTEAFF; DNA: TGTGCCAGCAGTTCGGGGGGGCGAAGTACTGAAGCTTTCTTT
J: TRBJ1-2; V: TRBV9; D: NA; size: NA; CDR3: CASSVGGRGTYGYTF; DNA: TGTGCCAGCAGCGTAGGGGGCAGGGGCACGTATGGCTACACCTTC
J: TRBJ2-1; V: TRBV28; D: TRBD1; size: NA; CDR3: CASSLKDRIYNEQFF; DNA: TGTGCCAGCAGTTTAAAGGACAGGATCTACAATGAGCAGTTCTTC
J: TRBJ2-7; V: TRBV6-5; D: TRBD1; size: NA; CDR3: CASGLQGNYEQYF; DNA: TGTGCCAGCGGATTACAGGGGAACTACGAGCAGTACTTC
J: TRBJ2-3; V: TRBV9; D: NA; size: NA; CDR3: CASSVEPRATDTQYF; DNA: TGTGCCAGCAGCGTAGAACCGAGAGCCACAGATACGCAGTATTTT
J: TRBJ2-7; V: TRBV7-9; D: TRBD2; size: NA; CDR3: CASSSRTSGSYEQYF; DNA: TGTGCCAGCAGCTCCAGGACTAGCGGTTCCTACGAGCAGTACTTC
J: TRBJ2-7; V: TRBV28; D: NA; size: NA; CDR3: CASSLGGWREQYF; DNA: TGTGCCAGCAGTTTAGGCGGGTGGAGGGAGCAGTACTTC
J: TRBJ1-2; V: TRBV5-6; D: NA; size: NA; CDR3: CASSSGSDYYGYTF; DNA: TGTGCCAGCAGCTCTGGTTCGGACTACTATGGCTACACCTTC
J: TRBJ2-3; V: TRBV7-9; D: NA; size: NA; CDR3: CASKMTGRGAQYF; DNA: TGTGCCAGCAAAATGACAGGACGAGGGGCGCAGTATTTT
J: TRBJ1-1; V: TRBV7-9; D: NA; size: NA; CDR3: CASSSNRVGNTEAFF; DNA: TGTGCCAGCAGCTCAAACCGGGTTGGGAACACTGAAGCTTTCTTT
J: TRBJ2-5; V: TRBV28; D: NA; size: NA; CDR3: CASSLGNSGGETQYF; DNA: TGTGCCAGCAGTTTAGGGAACTCCGGAGGGGAGACCCAGTACTTC
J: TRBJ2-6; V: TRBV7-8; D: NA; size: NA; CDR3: CASSLEILQGVSGANVLTF; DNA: TGTGCCAGCAGCTTAGAAATATTACAGGGTGTCTCTGGGGCCAACGTCCTGACTTTC
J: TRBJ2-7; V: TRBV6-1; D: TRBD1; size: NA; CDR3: CASSPGGTGVDEQYF; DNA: TGTGCCAGCAGCCCGGGGGGGACAGGGGTTGATGAGCAGTACTTC
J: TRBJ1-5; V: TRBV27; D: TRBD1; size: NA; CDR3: CASSLGTGGNQPQHF; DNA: TGTGCCAGCAGTTTAGGGACAGGGGGCAATCAGCCCCAGCATTTT
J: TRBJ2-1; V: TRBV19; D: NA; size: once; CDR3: CASSIARRNEQFF; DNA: TGTGCCAGTAGTATAGCGCGAAGAAATGAGCAGTTCTTC
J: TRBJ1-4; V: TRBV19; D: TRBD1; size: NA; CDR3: CASTDTGGVNEKLFF; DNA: TGTGCCAGTACTGATACAGGGGGCGTGAATGAAAAACTGTTTTTT
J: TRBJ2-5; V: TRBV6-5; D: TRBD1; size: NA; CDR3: CASSYSWPGGVETQYF; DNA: TGTGCCAGCAGTTACTCCTGGCCAGGGGGCGTTGAGACCCAGTACTTC
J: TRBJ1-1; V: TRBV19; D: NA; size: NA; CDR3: CASSPLAGIYDEAFF; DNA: TGTGCCAGTAGTCCGTTGGCAGGGATATACGATGAAGCTTTCTTT
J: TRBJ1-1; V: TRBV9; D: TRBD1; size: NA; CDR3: CASSSPRDRGMNTEAFF; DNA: TGTGCCAGCAGCTCCCCCCGGGACAGAGGCATGAACACTGAAGCTTTCTTT
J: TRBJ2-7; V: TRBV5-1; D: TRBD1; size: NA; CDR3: CASSLDGTALQQYF; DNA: TGCGCCAGCAGCTTGGACGGGACAGCGTTACAGCAGTACTTC
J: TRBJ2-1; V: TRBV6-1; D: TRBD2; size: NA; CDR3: CASTPGGNEQFF; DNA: TGTGCCAGCACCCCCGGGGGGAATGAGCAGTTCTTC
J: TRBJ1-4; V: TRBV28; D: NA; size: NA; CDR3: CASSYGGTNEKLFF; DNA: TGTGCCAGCAGTTATGGGGGGACTAATGAAAAACTGTTTTTT
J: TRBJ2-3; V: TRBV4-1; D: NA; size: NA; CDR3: CASSHDFNTQYF; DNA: TGCGCCAGCAGCCACGACTTTAATACGCAGTATTTT
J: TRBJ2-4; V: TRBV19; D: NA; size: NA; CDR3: CASSLKNIQYF; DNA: TGTGCCAGTAGCCTCAAAAACATTCAGTACTTC
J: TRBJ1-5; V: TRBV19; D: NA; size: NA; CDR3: CASSIARAGNQPQHF; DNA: TGTGCCAGTAGTATAGCGAGGGCCGGCAATCAGCCCCAGCATTTT
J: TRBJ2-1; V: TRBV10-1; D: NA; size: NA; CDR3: CASSESAGGSYNEQFF; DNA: TGCGCCAGCAGTGAGTCGGCGGGCGGCTCCTACAATGAGCAGTTCTTC
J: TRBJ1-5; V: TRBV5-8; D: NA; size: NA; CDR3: CASRLDRNQPQHF; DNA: TGTGCCAGCAGGCTCGACAGGAATCAGCCCCAGCATTTT
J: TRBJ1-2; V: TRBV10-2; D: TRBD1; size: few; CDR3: CASSSGQGIYGYTF; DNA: TGTGCCAGCAGTTCGGGACAGGGGATCTATGGCTACACCTTC
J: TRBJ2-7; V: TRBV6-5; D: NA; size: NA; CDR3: CASSPGQTLGEQYF; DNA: TGTGCCAGCAGTCCCGGACAGACCCTTGGCGAGCAGTACTTC
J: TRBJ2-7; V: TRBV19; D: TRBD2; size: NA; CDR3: CASSSGRTTYEQYF; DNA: TGTGCCAGCAGTAGCGGGAGGACGACCTACGAGCAGTACTTC